This T cell receptor (beta chain) originates from a study of blood T cell repertoires in COVID-19. TCRdb keeps only in-frame clones here, not all; method: immunoSEQ multiplex PCR. This sample has some 340,000 clones, with 75% to 90% found just once. Trimming cost V 4 bases and J 1 base; bases outside gene matches: 4. The germline V gene has CDR1 LNHDA and CDR2 SQIVND (reference sequence). This CDR3 has 15 residues. V usage is TRBV19 and J usage is TRBJ2-1, with TRBD2 matching over 7 bases. Sequencing was done on a sample of peripheral blood. The TCR originated in a woman in her late teens or twenties with acute or convalescent COVID-19. CDR3 amino acids: CASSTGGRSYNEQFF. The DNA of the CDR3 is TGTGCCAGTAGTACCGGGGGGAGGTCCTACAATGAGCAGTTCTTC.